This T cell receptor beta chain was identified during a study of immune characteristics of hereditary and idiopathic chronic pancreatitis. Findings of the study overall: Higher disease severity scores went with more productive TCR rearrangements. Alcohol-related chronic pancreatitis was not included in this study.

Turning to this clone: Its antigen is undetermined.

Total pancreatectomy with islet autotransplantation was the source of the chronic pancreatitis pancreas tissue. Chronic pancreatitis patients in the study lacked known diabetes history. TCR beta sequencing used genomic DNA from unsorted bulk pancreas tissue. This CDR3 contains 13 residues. Germline-derived CDR1 and CDR2 are WSHSY and SAAADI. V was pared by 3 bases and J by 3 bases, with 6 bases between. Only in-frame clones appear in the TCRdb table, and some are missing; sequencing was by immunoSEQ multiplex PCR. This table holds around 9,400 clones, roughly 80% found once. The receptor was isolated from a human donor with chronic pancreatitis. The specimen was pancreas tissue with idiopathic chronic pancreatitis. V usage is TRBV10-2 and J usage is TRBJ1-5; the D is unclear. In DNA, the CDR3 is TGCGCCAGCAGTGAATGGAACAATCAGCCCCAGCATTTT. Translating gives CASSEWNNQPQHF.